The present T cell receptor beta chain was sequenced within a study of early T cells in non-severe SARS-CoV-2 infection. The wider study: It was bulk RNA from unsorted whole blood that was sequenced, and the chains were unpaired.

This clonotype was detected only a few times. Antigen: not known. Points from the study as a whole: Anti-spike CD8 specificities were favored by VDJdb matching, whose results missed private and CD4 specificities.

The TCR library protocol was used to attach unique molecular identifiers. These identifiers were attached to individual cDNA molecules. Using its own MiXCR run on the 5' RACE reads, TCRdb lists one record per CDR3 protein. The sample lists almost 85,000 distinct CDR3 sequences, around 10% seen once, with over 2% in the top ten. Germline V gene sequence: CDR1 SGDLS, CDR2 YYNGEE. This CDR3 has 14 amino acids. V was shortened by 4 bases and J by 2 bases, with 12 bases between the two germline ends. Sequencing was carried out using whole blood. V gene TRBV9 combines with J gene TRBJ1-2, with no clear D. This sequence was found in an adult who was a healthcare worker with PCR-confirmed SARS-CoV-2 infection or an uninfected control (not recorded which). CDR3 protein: CASSPRLLNYGYTF. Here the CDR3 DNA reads TGTGCCAGCAGCCCCCGACTCTTAAACTATGGCTACACCTTC.